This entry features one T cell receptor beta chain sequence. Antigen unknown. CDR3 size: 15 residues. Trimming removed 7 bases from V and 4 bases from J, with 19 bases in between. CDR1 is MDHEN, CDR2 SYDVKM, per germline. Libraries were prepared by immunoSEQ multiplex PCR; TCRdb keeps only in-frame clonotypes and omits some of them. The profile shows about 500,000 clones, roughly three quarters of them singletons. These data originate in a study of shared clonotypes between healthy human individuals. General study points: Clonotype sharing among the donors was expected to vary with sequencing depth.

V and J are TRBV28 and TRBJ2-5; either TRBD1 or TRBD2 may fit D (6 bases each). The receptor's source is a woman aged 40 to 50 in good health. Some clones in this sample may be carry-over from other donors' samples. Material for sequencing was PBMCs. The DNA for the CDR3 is TGTGCCAGCACGAGACAGGCAATGCGGGGAGAGACCCAGTACTTC. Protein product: CASTRQAMRGETQYF. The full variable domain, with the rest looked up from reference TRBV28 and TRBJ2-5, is DVKVTQSSRYLVKRTGEKVFLECVQDMDHENMFWYRQDPGLGLRLIYFSYDVKMKEKGDIPEGYSVSREKKERFSLILESASTNQTSMYLCASTRQAMRGETQYFGPGTRLLVL.